This is a list of T cell receptor beta chains from one sample in a study of long-term antiretroviral therapy in people with HIV. Repertoires were generated with immunoSEQ multiplex PCR, while TCRdb's copy carries only in-frame clones and drops some. The profile shows 15,000 to 20,000 clones, 79% of them singletons. The sample was unsorted PBMCs, taken at the start of antiretroviral therapy. The receptors here all came from a man aged 25-45 years with HIV. Both conserved end residues are part of each CDR3. The D gene is left open where the match is weak. Not every row has a clone size; where given, it reads once, few, many or a size class.

abundance	d_gene	v_gene	j_gene	len	CDR3nt	CDR3aa
.	TRBD1	TRBV10-1	TRBJ2-1	13	TGCGCCAGCAGCGGGGACAGTTACAATGAGCAGTTCTTC	CASSGDSYNEQFF
.	.	TRBV7-2	TRBJ2-3	16	TGTGCCAGCAGCCAAGGGGCCCCTACCTACACAGATACGCAGTATTTT	CASSQGAPTYTDTQYF
.	TRBD1	TRBV5-6	TRBJ2-5	17	TGTGCCAGCAGCTTGGCCGTAGGGGGCCTTGGCCAAGAGACCCAGTACTTC	CASSLAVGGLGQETQYF
.	.	TRBV19	TRBJ2-1	14	TGTGCCAGTAGTTCCAGGGGAGGATTCAATGAGCAGTTCTTC	CASSSRGGFNEQFF
.	.	TRBV7-8	TRBJ2-7	15	TGTGCCAGCAGCTTAGCGGCAGGAGATGGCTACGAGCAGTACTTC	CASSLAAGDGYEQYF
.	TRBD1	TRBV28	TRBJ2-7	13	TGTGCCAGCACCGGACAGGGACAGTACGAGCAGTACTTC	CASTGQGQYEQYF
few	.	TRBV5-1	TRBJ1-1	14	TGCGCCAGCAGCCACGGACAGCAGAACACTGAAGCTTTCTTT	CASSHGQQNTEAFF
.	.	TRBV5-1	TRBJ2-7	11	TGCGCCAGCAGCTTAGGGAACGAGCAGTACTTC	CASSLGNEQYF
.	.	TRBV7-5	TRBJ2-7	14	TGTGCCAGCAGAACCGGGACAGGGGACGGAGAGCAGTACTTC	CASRTGTGDGEQYF
.	.	TRBV7-6	TRBJ2-1	16	TGTGCCAGCAGCTTAGCCGGGGGCATCTCCTACAATGAGCAGTTCTTC	CASSLAGGISYNEQFF
.	TRBD1	TRBV4-1	TRBJ2-1	14	TGCGCCAGCGGAGGACAGGGGGCTGGGGGTGAGCAGTTCTTC	CASGGQGAGGEQFF
.	.	TRBV4-2	TRBJ1-2	15	TGTGCCAGCAGCCGCCCGCCGGGGGACCCCCATGGCTACACCTTC	CASSRPPGDPHGYTF
.	TRBD2	TRBV4-2	TRBJ2-3	22	TGTGCCAGCAGCCCCTTCTCTTATACGCCGAATAAACTAGCGGGAGGAGCAGATACGCAGTATTTT	CASSPFSYTPNKLAGGADTQYF
few	.	TRBV7-3	TRBJ2-2	15	TGTGCCAGCAGCCTTGACACATCGAACACCGGGGAGCTGTTTTTT	CASSLDTSNTGELFF
.	.	TRBV5-5	TRBJ1-5	17	TGTGCCAGCAGCTCGGATCGTAGGGGCGAGAGCAATCAGCCCCAGCATTTT	CASSSDRRGESNQPQHF
.	.	TRBV7-2	TRBJ2-5	17	TGTGCCAGCGGGGCGAGAAGAGGAGAGACGTACCAAGAGACCCAGTACTTC	CASGARRGETYQETQYF
.	.	TRBV10-3	TRBJ2-1	14	TGTGCCATCAGTGGAGGCAGCGGTTACAATGAGCAGTTCTTC	CAISGGSGYNEQFF
.	.	TRBV10-3	TRBJ2-1	15	TGTGCCATCAGTGATCCGGGAGTGGCCTACAATGAGCAGTTCTTC	CAISDPGVAYNEQFF
once	TRBD2	TRBV7-9	TRBJ2-1	18	TGTGCCATCACGTTATACGGGACCTCCTCCCGCGGGGGGTATGAGCAGTTCTTC	CAITLYGTSSRGGYEQFF
.	.	TRBV7-9	TRBJ2-7	13	TGTGCCAGCAGCTTGTCATACTCCTACGAGCAGTACTTC	CASSLSYSYEQYF
.	TRBD1	TRBV27	TRBJ2-7	14	TGTGCCAGCAGTTTTTGGACAGGGCACTACGAGCAGTACTTC	CASSFWTGHYEQYF
.	.	TRBV23-1	TRBJ1-5	15	TGCGCCAGCAGTCAGTACAGACTGAGCAATCAGCCCCAGCATTTT	CASSQYRLSNQPQHF
.	TRBD1	TRBV7-9	TRBJ1-2	14	TGTGCCAGCAGCCTTACAGGGGGGGGCGCTGGCTACACCTTC	CASSLTGGGAGYTF
few	.	TRBV5-6	TRBJ2-7	8	TGTGCCAGCAGCATACGGAGCTTT	CASSIRSF
.	TRBD1	TRBV28	TRBJ1-3	16	TGTGCCAGCAGTTTTACCTCGGACAGGGAGCAAAACACCATATATTTT	CASSFTSDREQNTIYF
.	.	TRBV7-8	TRBJ1-5	14	TGTGCCAGCAGCCCGGACGGTTCGGGACTGGCCCAGCATTTT	CASSPDGSGLAQHF
.	TRBD1	TRBV19	TRBJ2-2	14	TGTGCCAGTAGCCAGGGGGCATCCACCGGGGAGCTGTTTTTT	CASSQGASTGELFF
.	.	TRBV6-5	TRBJ2-7	16	TGTGCCAGCAGTTACCAACGACAGTTGGGGCGCTACGAGCAGTACTTC	CASSYQRQLGRYEQYF
.	TRBD2	TRBV5-4	TRBJ2-1	16	TGTGCCAGCAGTTCTCTAGCGGGGGGTTTCTACAATGAGCAGTTCTTC	CASSSLAGGFYNEQFF
.	.	TRBV2	TRBJ1-5	13	TGTGCCAGCAGCGGACAATTCAATCAGCCCCAGCATTTT	CASSGQFNQPQHF
.	.	TRBV10-2	TRBJ2-7	13	TGCGCCAGCAGTGAGTCGCAGCCGAGCGAGCAGTACTTC	CASSESQPSEQYF
.	.	TRBV9	TRBJ2-7	14	TGTGCCAGCAGCCCGACCGGCCACTTCTACGAGCAGTACTTC	CASSPTGHFYEQYF
once	TRBD2	TRBV9	TRBJ2-1	18	TGTGCCAGCAGCGTAGACGGAAGCGGGGGGCCGACCTACAATGAGCAGTTCTTC	CASSVDGSGGPTYNEQFF
.	TRBD2	TRBV2	TRBJ2-5	13	TGTGCCGGGTCCCCGGGACTAGCTCAGACCCAGTACTTC	CAGSPGLAQTQYF
.	.	TRBV6-1	TRBJ1-5	12	TGTGCCAGCAGTGACACTGATCAGCCCCAGCATTTT	CASSDTDQPQHF
.	.	TRBV18	TRBJ1-1	15	TGTGCCAGCTCACCATCCAGGGAATCAAACACTGAAGCTTTCTTT	CASSPSRESNTEAFF
.	.	TRBV7-2	TRBJ1-1	15	TGTGCCAGCAGCCCCGTTCGGGGGGGCCGAACTGAAGCTTTCTTT	CASSPVRGGRTEAFF
.	.	TRBV11-2	TRBJ2-7	14	TGTGCCAGCAGCCAGGGGCCACCTCCTTACGAGCAGTACTTC	CASSQGPPPYEQYF
.	.	TRBV11-2	TRBJ2-4	14	TGTGCCAGCAGCGTCGGGGCCCTTCTTGACATTCAGTACTTC	CASSVGALLDIQYF
few	.	TRBV19	TRBJ1-6	13	TGTGCCAGTACTCGGAGAGGGGATTCACCCCTCCACTTT	CASTRRGDSPLHF
.	.	TRBV20-1	TRBJ2-3	11	TGCAGTGCAAGGACGAGGGATACGCAGTATTTT	CSARTRDTQYF
.	.	TRBV6-5	TRBJ1-4	14	TGTGCCAGCAGTTACTCGGGGCAGGATGAAAAACTGTTTTTT	CASSYSGQDEKLFF